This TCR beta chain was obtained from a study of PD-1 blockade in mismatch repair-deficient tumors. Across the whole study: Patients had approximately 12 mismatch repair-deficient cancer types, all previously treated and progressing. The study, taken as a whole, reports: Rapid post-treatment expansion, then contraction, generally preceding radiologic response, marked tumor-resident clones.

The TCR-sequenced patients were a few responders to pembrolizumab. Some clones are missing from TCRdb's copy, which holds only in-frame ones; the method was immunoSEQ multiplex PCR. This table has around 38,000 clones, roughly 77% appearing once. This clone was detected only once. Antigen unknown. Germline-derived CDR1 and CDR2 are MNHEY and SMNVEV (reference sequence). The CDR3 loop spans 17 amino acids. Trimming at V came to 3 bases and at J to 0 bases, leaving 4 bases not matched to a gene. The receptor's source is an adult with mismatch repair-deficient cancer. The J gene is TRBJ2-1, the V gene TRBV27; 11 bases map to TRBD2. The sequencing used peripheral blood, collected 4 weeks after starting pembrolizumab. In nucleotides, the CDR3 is TGTGCCAGCAGTTTTGTAGCGGGAGGGGTCTCCTACAATGAGCAGTTCTTC. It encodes CASSFVAGGVSYNEQFF.